This T cell receptor beta chain was retrieved from a study of memory CD4+ T cells and cytomegalovirus serostatus. Background on the study: Of the healthy Belgian adults, 9 were CMV seropositive and 20 to 30 seronegative.

V was cut by 6 bases and J by 0 bases, with 10 bases left in between. Germline lookup yields CDR1 MNHEY and CDR2 SMNVEV (reference sequence). The CDR3 spans 14 residues. The authors' processing: Out-of-frame sequences were removed, leaving 2,204,828 distinct TCRbeta sequences. The method was immunoSEQ multiplex PCR; TCRdb's version includes in-frame clones alone and lacks a portion of them. D and trimming come from the DNA, and the V and J calls and clone size come from that table. The top ten clones hold 3.5% to 4% of a sample with over 75,000 clones, under 90% of them seen once. The study, taken as a whole, reports: The CMV-associated TCR signature appears largely within the CD4+ memory repertoire. Of 150 to 200 reported CMV TCRbeta sequences, 65 to 85 were found in memory CD4+ repertoires.

Single viable CD3+CD4+CD8-CD45RO+ cells were sorted as the memory CD4+ T cells. Regarding this clone: Its target is unknown.

Input material: memory CD4+ T cells from blood. The receptor comes from an adult in good health and CMV-seropositive. The rearrangement links TRBV27 to TRBJ2-3; no clear D gene. The CDR3 sequence is CASSYQSSTDTQYF. The CDR3 region has the DNA TGTGCCAGCAGCTACCAAAGTAGCACAGATACGCAGTATTTT.